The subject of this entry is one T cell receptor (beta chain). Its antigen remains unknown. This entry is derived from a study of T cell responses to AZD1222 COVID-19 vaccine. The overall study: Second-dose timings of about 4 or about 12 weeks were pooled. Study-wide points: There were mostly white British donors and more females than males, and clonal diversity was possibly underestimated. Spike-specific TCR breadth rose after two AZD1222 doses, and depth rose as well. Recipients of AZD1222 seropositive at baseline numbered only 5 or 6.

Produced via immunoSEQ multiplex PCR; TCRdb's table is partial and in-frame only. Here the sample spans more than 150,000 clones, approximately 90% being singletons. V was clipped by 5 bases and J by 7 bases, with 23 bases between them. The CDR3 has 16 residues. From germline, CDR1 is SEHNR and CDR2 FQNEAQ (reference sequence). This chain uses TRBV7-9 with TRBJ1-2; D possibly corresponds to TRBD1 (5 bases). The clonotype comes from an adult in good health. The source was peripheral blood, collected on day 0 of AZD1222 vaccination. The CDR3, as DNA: TGTGCCAGCAGCCCCCTGACCCCGCAGGGAATGGTTGGCTACACCTTC. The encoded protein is CASSPLTPQGMVGYTF.